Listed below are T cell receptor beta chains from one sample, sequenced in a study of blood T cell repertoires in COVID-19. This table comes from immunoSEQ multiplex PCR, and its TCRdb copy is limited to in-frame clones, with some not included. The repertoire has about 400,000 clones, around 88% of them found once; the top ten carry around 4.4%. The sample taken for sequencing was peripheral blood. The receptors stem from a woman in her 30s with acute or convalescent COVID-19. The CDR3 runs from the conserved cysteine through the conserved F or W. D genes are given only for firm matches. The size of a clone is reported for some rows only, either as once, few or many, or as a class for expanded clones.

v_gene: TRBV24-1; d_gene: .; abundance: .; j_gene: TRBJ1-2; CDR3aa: CATSDGAERLNYGYTF; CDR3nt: TGTGCCACCAGTGATGGGGCAGAACGACTTAACTATGGCTACACCTTC
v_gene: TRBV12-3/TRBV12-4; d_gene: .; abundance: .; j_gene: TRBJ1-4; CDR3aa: CASSINNEKLFF; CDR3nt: TGTGCCAGCAGTATAAATAATGAAAAACTGTTTTTT
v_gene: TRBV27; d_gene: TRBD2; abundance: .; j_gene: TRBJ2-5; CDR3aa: CASSLSLGGGETQYF; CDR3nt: TGTGCCAGCAGTTTATCCCTGGGGGGGGGAGAGACCCAGTACTTC
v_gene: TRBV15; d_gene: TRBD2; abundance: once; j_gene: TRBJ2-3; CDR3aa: CATSDSYSGGTDTQYF; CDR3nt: TGTGCCACCAGCGACTCATATAGCGGGGGCACAGATACGCAGTATTTT
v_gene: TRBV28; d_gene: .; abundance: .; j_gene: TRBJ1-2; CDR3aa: CASSVVYGYTF; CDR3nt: TGTGCCAGCAGTGTAGTTTATGGCTACACCTTC
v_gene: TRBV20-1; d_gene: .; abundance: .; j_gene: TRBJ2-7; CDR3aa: CSASPGTEQYF; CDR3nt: TGCAGTGCTAGTCCGGGAACCGAGCAGTACTTC
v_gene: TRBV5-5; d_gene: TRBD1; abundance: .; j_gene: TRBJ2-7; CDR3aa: CASSLGTGPVEQYF; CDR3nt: TGTGCCAGCAGCTTGGGGACAGGGCCGGTCGAGCAGTACTTC
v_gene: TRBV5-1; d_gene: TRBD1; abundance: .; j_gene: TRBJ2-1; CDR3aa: CASSPTGAGGLYNEQFF; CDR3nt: TGCGCCAGCAGCCCCACAGGGGCCGGCGGGCTATACAATGAGCAGTTCTTC
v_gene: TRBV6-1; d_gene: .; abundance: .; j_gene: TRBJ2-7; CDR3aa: CASSGGNFRGQKVYEQYF; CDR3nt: TGTGCCAGCAGTGGCGGGAATTTTCGAGGGCAGAAAGTTTACGAGCAGTACTTC
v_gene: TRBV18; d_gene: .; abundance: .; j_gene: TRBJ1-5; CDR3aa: CASSWQGNQPQHF; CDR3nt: TGTGCCAGCTCATGGCAGGGAAATCAGCCCCAGCATTTT
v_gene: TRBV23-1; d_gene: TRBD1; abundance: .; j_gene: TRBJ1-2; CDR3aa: CASSQTVDRVSF; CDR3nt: TGCGCCAGCAGTCAAACCGTGGACAGGGTTTCCTTC
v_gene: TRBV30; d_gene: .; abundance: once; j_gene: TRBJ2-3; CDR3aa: CAWGRQAEGDTQYF; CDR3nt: TGTGCCTGGGGCAGACAGGCCGAAGGAGATACGCAGTATTTT
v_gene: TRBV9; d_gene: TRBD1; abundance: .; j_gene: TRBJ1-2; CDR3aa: CASSDSGQSYGYTF; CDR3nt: TGTGCCAGCAGCGACTCGGGACAGAGCTATGGCTACACCTTC
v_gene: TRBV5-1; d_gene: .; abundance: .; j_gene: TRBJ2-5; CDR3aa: CASSFLGGRETQYF; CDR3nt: TGCGCCAGCAGCTTCTTAGGGGGACGGGAGACCCAGTACTTC
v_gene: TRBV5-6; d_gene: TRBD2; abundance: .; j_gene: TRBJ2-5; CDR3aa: CASSSPPGAGQETQYF; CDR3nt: TGTGCCAGCAGCTCCCCGCCGGGAGCGGGACAAGAGACCCAGTACTTC
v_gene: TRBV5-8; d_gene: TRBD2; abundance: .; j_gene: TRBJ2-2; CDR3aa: CASSLVLAGAGELFF; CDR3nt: TGTGCCAGCAGCTTGGTTCTAGCGGGGGCCGGGGAGCTGTTTTTT
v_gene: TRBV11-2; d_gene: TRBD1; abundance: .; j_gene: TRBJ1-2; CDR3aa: CASSLVDGGGDGYTF; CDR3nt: TGTGCCAGCAGCTTAGTAGATGGAGGGGGCGATGGCTACACCTTC
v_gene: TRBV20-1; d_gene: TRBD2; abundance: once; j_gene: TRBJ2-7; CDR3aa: CSYTSGDEQYF; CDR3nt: TGCAGTTATACTAGCGGGGACGAGCAGTACTTC
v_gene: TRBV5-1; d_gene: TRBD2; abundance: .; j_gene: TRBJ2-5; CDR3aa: CASRGVAGVLTLQETQYF; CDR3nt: TGCGCCAGCCGGGGAGTAGCGGGGGTGCTTACCCTCCAAGAGACCCAGTACTTC
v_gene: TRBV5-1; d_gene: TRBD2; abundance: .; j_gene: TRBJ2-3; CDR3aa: CASSWGLATFTDTQYF; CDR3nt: TGCGCCAGCAGCTGGGGACTAGCGACCTTCACAGATACGCAGTATTTT
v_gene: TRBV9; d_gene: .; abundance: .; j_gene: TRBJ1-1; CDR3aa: CASSSWRDSEAFF; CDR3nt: TGTGCCAGCAGCTCTTGGCGGGACTCTGAAGCTTTCTTT
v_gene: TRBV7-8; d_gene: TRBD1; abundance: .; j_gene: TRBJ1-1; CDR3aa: CASSFKSTGRTEAFF; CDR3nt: TGTGCCAGCAGCTTTAAATCGACAGGGAGGACTGAAGCTTTCTTT
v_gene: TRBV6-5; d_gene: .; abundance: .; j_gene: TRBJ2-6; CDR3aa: CASTAGPSGANVLTF; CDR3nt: TGTGCCAGCACGGCAGGGCCCTCTGGGGCCAACGTCCTGACTTTC
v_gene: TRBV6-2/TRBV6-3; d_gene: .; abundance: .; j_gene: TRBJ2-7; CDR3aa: CASSLFAAEGYYEQYF; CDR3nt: TGTGCCAGCAGTTTATTCGCGGCGGAGGGCTACTACGAGCAGTACTTC
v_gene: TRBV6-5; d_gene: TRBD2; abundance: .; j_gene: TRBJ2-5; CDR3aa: CASSFSGGASQETQYF; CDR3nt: TGTGCCAGCAGTTTTAGCGGGGGGGCATCGCAAGAGACCCAGTACTTC
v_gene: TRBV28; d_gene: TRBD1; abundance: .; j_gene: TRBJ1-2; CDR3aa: CASGSGIQGVVGGYTF; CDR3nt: TGTGCCAGCGGGTCTGGGATACAGGGGGTAGTCGGTGGCTACACCTTC
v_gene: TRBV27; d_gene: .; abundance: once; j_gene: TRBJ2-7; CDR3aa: CASSNLLRDEQYF; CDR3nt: TGTGCCAGCAGCAACCTACTCCGCGACGAGCAGTACTTC